Listed below are T cell receptor beta chains from one sample, sequenced in a study of technical replicates of blood from a few donors. The assay was immunoSEQ multiplex PCR, and TCRdb's table has in-frame clones only and misses some. The sample has fewer than 20,000 clones, about nine tenths seen once; the top ten hold over 9.5%. The sample comprised PBMCs. All receptors come from a human donor in good health. CDR3s include the opening cysteine and the closing phenylalanine or tryptophan. A D gene is named only where the DNA matches it firmly. Clone size, where shown, is once, few, many, or a class for clones that have expanded.

CDR3 protein: CASSPRGQVYTDTQYF
CDR3 DNA: TGTGCCAGCAGCCCCAGAGGACAGGTGTACACAGATACGCAGTATTTT
V gene: TRBV7-9
J gene: TRBJ2-3
D gene: TRBD1
clone size: .

CDR3 protein: CASSRGTSEGLVDTQYF
CDR3 DNA: TGTGCCAGCAGCCGGGGGACTAGCGAAGGGTTGGTAGATACGCAGTATTTT
V gene: TRBV5-6
J gene: TRBJ2-3
D gene: TRBD2
clone size: .

CDR3 protein: CASSSLAGGPHEQYF
CDR3 DNA: TGTGCCAGCAGTTCACTAGCGGGAGGGCCCCACGAGCAGTACTTC
V gene: TRBV28
J gene: TRBJ2-7
D gene: TRBD2
clone size: few

CDR3 protein: CASTRGTGTDTQYF
CDR3 DNA: TGTGCCAGCACCCGTGGGACAGGCACAGATACGCAGTATTTT
V gene: TRBV6-1
J gene: TRBJ2-3
D gene: TRBD1
clone size: .

CDR3 protein: CASSLYRRGQETQYF
CDR3 DNA: TGTGCCAGCAGCCTATATCGCAGGGGGCAAGAGACCCAGTACTTC
V gene: TRBV6-6
J gene: TRBJ2-5
D gene: TRBD1
clone size: .

CDR3 protein: CASRGDWDTQYF
CDR3 DNA: TGTGCCAGCAGAGGGGACTGGGATACGCAGTATTTT
V gene: TRBV2
J gene: TRBJ2-3
D gene: .
clone size: few

CDR3 protein: CASSAGGPLGEQYF
CDR3 DNA: TGTGCCAGTAGCGCAGGGGGCCCTCTTGGGGAGCAGTACTTC
V gene: TRBV19
J gene: TRBJ2-7
D gene: TRBD1
clone size: .

CDR3 protein: CASSDAWEGAYNEQFF
CDR3 DNA: TGTGCCAGCAGCGACGCCTGGGAAGGGGCCTACAATGAGCAGTTCTTC
V gene: TRBV7-3
J gene: TRBJ2-1
D gene: .
clone size: .

CDR3 protein: CASSLGLLSVSYEQYF
CDR3 DNA: TGTGCCAGCAGTTTAGGGTTACTTAGCGTATCCTACGAGCAGTACTTC
V gene: TRBV28
J gene: TRBJ2-7
D gene: .
clone size: .

CDR3 protein: CASLDSAGDAYEQYF
CDR3 DNA: TGTGCCAGCCTTGATTCTGCGGGAGATGCCTACGAGCAGTACTTC
V gene: TRBV28
J gene: TRBJ2-7
D gene: TRBD2
clone size: .

CDR3 protein: CASRGDRGDEQFF
CDR3 DNA: TGCGCCAGCAGGGGGGACAGGGGAGATGAGCAGTTCTTC
V gene: TRBV10-1
J gene: TRBJ2-1
D gene: TRBD1
clone size: once

CDR3 protein: CASSKTERNGYTF
CDR3 DNA: TGTGCCAGCAGTAAGACAGAAAGAAATGGCTACACCTTC
V gene: TRBV25-1
J gene: TRBJ1-2
D gene: .
clone size: .

CDR3 protein: CASKAGGNTGELFF
CDR3 DNA: TGTGCCAGCAAGGCAGGGGGCAACACCGGGGAGCTGTTTTTT
V gene: TRBV2
J gene: TRBJ2-2
D gene: TRBD1
clone size: .

CDR3 protein: CAWSAQGNEQFF
CDR3 DNA: TGTGCCTGGAGTGCACAGGGCAATGAGCAGTTCTTC
V gene: TRBV30
J gene: TRBJ2-1
D gene: .
clone size: .

CDR3 protein: CASSEVGKTGIRTYEQYF
CDR3 DNA: TGTGCCAGCAGTGAGGTGGGTAAGACAGGCATCCGGACCTACGAGCAGTACTTC
V gene: TRBV25-1
J gene: TRBJ2-7
D gene: .
clone size: .

CDR3 protein: CASSFQTGGQETQYF
CDR3 DNA: TGTGCCAGCAGCTTCCAGACAGGGGGGCAAGAGACCCAGTACTTC
V gene: TRBV7-9
J gene: TRBJ2-5
D gene: TRBD1
clone size: .

CDR3 protein: CASSEGLAGYNEQFF
CDR3 DNA: TGCGCCAGCAGCGAGGGACTAGCGGGCTACAATGAGCAGTTCTTC
V gene: TRBV4-1
J gene: TRBJ2-1
D gene: TRBD2
clone size: .

CDR3 protein: CAISYRDRVNEQYF
CDR3 DNA: TGTGCCATCAGTTACCGGGACAGGGTTAACGAGCAGTACTTC
V gene: TRBV10-3
J gene: TRBJ2-7
D gene: TRBD1
clone size: .

CDR3 protein: CASRQTGSDGYTF
CDR3 DNA: TGTGCCAGCAGACAGACAGGGAGCGATGGCTACACCTTC
V gene: TRBV28
J gene: TRBJ1-2
D gene: TRBD1
clone size: .

CDR3 protein: CASSPTGPEQYF
CDR3 DNA: TGTGCCAGCTCACCGACAGGGCCCGAGCAGTACTTC
V gene: TRBV18
J gene: TRBJ2-7
D gene: TRBD1
clone size: .

CDR3 protein: CASSLWGRSYEQYF
CDR3 DNA: TGCGCCAGCAGCTTGTGGGGCCGGTCCTACGAGCAGTACTTC
V gene: TRBV5-1
J gene: TRBJ2-7
D gene: .
clone size: .

CDR3 protein: CASSSRTSGSFSEQFF
CDR3 DNA: TGTGCCAGCAGCTCCCGGACTAGCGGGAGCTTTAGTGAGCAGTTCTTC
V gene: TRBV7-2
J gene: TRBJ2-1
D gene: TRBD2
clone size: .

CDR3 protein: CASSLLRYGTEAFF
CDR3 DNA: TGTGCCAGCAGTTTACTTCGGTACGGCACTGAAGCTTTCTTT
V gene: TRBV28
J gene: TRBJ1-1
D gene: .
clone size: .

CDR3 protein: CASSILGTGEADTQYF
CDR3 DNA: TGTGCCAGTAGTATTTTGGGGACAGGGGAAGCAGATACGCAGTATTTT
V gene: TRBV19
J gene: TRBJ2-3
D gene: TRBD1
clone size: .

CDR3 protein: CASSPNIEQYF
CDR3 DNA: TGTGCCAGCAGCCCAAACATAGAGCAGTACTTC
V gene: TRBV7-9
J gene: TRBJ2-7
D gene: .
clone size: .

CDR3 protein: CASRQGAYNEQFF
CDR3 DNA: TGTGCTAGCCGACAGGGGGCCTACAATGAGCAGTTCTTC
V gene: TRBV12-5
J gene: TRBJ2-1
D gene: TRBD1
clone size: .

CDR3 protein: CASSQRGVRGGTNQPQHF
CDR3 DNA: TGCGCCAGCAGTCAAAGGGGTGTGCGGGGGGGGACCAATCAGCCCCAGCATTTT
V gene: TRBV23-1
J gene: TRBJ1-5
D gene: .
clone size: .